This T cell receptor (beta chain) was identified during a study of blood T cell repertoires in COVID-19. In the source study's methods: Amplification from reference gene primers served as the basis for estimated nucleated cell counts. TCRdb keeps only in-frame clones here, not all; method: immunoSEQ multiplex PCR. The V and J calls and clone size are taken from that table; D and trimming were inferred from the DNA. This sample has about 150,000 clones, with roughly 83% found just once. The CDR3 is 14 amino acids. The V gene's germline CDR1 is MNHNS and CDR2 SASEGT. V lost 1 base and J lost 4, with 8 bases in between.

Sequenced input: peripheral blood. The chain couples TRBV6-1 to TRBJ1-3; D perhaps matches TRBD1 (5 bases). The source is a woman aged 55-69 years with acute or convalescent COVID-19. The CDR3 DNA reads TGTGCCAGCAGTGAAGGGAGGGGAGGAAACACCATATATTTT. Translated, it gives CASSEGRGGNTIYF.